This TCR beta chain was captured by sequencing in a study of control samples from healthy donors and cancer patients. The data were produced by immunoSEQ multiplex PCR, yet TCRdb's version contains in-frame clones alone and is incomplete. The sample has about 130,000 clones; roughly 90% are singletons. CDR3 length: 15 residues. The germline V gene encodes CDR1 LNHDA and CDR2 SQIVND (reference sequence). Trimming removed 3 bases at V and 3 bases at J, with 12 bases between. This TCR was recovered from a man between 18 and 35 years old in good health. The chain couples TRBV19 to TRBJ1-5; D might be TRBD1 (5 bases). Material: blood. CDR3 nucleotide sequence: TGTGCCAGTAGTATTGAGGACGGGGCCAATCAGCCCCAGCATTTT. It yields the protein CASSIEDGANQPQHF. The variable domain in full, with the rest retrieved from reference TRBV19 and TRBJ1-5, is DGGITQSPKYLFRKEGQNVTLSCEQNLNHDAMYWYRQDPGQGLRLIYYSQIVNDFQKGDIAEGYSVSREKKESFPLTVTSAQKNPTAFYLCASSIEDGANQPQHFGDGTRLSIL.